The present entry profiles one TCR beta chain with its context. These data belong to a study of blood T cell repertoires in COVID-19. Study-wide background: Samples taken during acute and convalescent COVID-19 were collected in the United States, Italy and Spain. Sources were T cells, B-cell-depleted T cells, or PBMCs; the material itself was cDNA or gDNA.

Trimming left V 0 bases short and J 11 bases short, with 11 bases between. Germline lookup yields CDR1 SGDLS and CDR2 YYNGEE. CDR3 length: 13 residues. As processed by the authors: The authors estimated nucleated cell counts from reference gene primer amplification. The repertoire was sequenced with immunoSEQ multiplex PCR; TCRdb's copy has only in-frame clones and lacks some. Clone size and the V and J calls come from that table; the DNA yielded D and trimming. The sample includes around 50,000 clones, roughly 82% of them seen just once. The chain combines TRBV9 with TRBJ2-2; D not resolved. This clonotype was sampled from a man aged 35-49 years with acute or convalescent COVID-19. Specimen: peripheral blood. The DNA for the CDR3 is TGTGCCAGCAGCGTAGTTCCGGGTCCCGAGCTGTTTTTT. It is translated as CASSVVPGPELFF.